This T cell receptor (beta chain) was identified in a study of identical twins. MiXCR, applied by TCRdb to the 5' RACE reads, yields one record per CDR3 protein. The repertoire holds 1.5 million to 2 million distinct CDR3 sequences, with 32% as singletons. V was trimmed by 1 base and J by 0 bases, leaving 7 bases between them. Germline lookup yields CDR1 MGHRA and CDR2 YSYEKL. This CDR3 is 14 amino acids long. Study-wide findings and caveats: The presence of invariant MAIT and iNKT cells could partly confound analyses of zero-insertion sequences. Alpha sequences out of frame and shared by twins had excess low generation probability.

This clonotype was detected once. Its antigen is unknown. The TCR comes from a newborn girl in good health. The J gene is TRBJ2-7, the V gene TRBV4-1; D unresolved. The source material was cord blood. CDR3 coding DNA: TGCGCCAGCAGCCAAGCGGCGGACTCCTACGAGCAGTACTTC. As protein: CASSQAADSYEQYF.